This T cell receptor (beta chain) was sequenced during a study of blood T cell repertoires in COVID-19. V lost 5 bases to trimming and J lost 1 base, with 7 bases between them. CDR1 and CDR2 (germline): SGHNT, YENEEA. The CDR3 is made up of 13 amino acids. Data came from immunoSEQ multiplex PCR; TCRdb stores just in-frame clones and leaves some out. The sample holds about 160,000 clones; more than 70% are singletons and the top ten take 8% to 11%. The chain employs TRBV11-3 and TRBJ2-3; the D gene is possibly TRBD2 (5 bases). The TCR sequence derives from a woman of 80 years or more with active or convalescent COVID-19. Input material: peripheral blood. The CDR3 is CASSAGGTDTQYF. In nucleotides, the CDR3 is TGTGCCAGCAGCGCGGGTGGCACAGATACGCAGTATTTT.